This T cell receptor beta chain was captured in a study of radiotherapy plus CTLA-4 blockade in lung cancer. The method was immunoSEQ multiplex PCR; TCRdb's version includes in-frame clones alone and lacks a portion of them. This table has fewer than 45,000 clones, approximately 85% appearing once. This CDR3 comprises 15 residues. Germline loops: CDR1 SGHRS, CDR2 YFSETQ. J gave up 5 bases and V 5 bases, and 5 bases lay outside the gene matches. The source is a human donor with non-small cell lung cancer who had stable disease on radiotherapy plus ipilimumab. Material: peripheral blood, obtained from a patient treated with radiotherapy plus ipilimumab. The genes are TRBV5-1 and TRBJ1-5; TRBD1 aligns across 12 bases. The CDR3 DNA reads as TGCGCCAGCAGTCCGGGACAGGGGGCGGATCAGCCCCAGCATTTT. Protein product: CASSPGQGADQPQHF.